The T cell receptor beta chain described here comes from a study of graft-versus-host responses after intestinal transplantation. Study in general: As for transplant type, recipients had multivisceral, liver-intestinal, or isolated intestinal grafts. Overall study results and limits: Recipient bone marrow held GvH clones, some seen earlier in ileum or blood.

Profiling relied on immunoSEQ multiplex PCR, and the TCRdb table lists in-frame clones only, not all of them. The sample contains around 96,000 clones, 80% to 95% of which appear only once. Regarding this clone: What it recognizes is unknown.

The source is a human patient who received an intestinal transplant, so some T cells may come from the graft donor. The input for sequencing was PBMCs, taken about 440 days after intestinal transplant.

In nucleotides, the CDR3 is TGTGCCACCCTAACTAGTTCGGGCGGGGAGCTGTTTTTT. It is translated as CATLTSSGGELFF. The chain recombines TRBV10-3 with TRBJ2-2; D is possibly TRBD2 (5 bases). This CDR3 region has 13 residues. Between the trimmed V and J ends, which lost 10 bases and 7 bases, there was a span of 16 bases. Germline assignment: CDR1 ENHRY and CDR2 SYGVKD.